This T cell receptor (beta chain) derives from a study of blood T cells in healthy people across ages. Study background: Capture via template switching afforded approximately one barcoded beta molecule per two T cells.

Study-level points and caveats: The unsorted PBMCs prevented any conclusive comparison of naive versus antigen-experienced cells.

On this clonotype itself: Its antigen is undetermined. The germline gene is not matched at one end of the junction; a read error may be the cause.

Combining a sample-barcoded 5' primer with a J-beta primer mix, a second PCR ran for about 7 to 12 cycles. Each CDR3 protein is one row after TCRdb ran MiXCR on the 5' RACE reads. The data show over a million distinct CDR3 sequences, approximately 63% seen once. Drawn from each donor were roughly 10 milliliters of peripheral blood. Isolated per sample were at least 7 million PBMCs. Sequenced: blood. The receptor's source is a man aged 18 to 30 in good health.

The CDR3 here is CASSQALAGETTGELFF. For the CDR3, the DNA is TGCGCCAGCAGCCAAGCCCTAGCGGGGGAAACCACCGGGGAGCTGTTCTTC. V gene TRBV4-1 combines with J gene TRBJ2-1; TRBD2 agrees at 10 bases. Germline lookup yields CDR1 MGHRA and CDR2 YSYEKL. The CDR3 is made up of 17 amino acids.